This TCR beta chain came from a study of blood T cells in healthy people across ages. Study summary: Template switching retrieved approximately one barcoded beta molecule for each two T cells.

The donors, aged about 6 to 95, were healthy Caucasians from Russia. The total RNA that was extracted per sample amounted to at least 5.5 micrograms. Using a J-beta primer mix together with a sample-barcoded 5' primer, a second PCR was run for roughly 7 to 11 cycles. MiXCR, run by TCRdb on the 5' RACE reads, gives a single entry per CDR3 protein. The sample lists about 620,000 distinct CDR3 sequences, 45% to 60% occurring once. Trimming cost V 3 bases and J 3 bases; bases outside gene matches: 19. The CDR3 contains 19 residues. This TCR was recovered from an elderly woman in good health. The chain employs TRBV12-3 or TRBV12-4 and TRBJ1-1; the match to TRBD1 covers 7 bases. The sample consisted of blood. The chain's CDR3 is CASSFTTGVGWGLDTEAFF. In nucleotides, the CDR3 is TGTGCCAGCAGTTTTACCACAGGGGTGGGTTGGGGGTTGGACACTGAAGCTTTCTTT.